The 29 T cell receptor beta chains presented below share a single source sample, sequenced in a study of Ad26.COV2.S vaccination and SARS-CoV-2 variants. Generated by immunoSEQ multiplex PCR, the TCRdb table keeps only in-frame clones and is missing some. Among about 350,000 clones listed, approximately 90% were seen once. This material consisted of peripheral blood, taken after recovery from COVID-19. The receptor set was obtained from a human donor who had recovered from COVID-19.

The chain uses TRBV9 and TRBJ2-7; no definite D call. V was cut by 4 bases and J by 5 bases, with 16 bases left in between. Germline assignment: CDR1 SGDLS and CDR2 YYNGEE. This CDR3 has 14 amino acids. DNA of the CDR3: TGTGCCAGCAGCCCTCCGGGCGGATTGCACGAGCAGTACTTC. It codes for CASSPPGGLHEQYF.

The V and J genes are TRBV6-5 and TRBJ2-5; 7 bases map to TRBD2. Germline V CDR1 and CDR2: MNHEY, SVGAGI. V lost 7 bases, J lost 3 bases, and 8 bases stayed unmatched. The CDR3 loop spans 14 amino acids. The CDR3 protein is CASTLQLAEETQYF. The CDR3 DNA sequence: TGTGCCAGCACCCTCCAGCTAGCGGAAGAGACCCAGTACTTC.

J is TRBJ1-5 and V is TRBV5-3; D possibly corresponds to TRBD1 (6 bases). TRBV5-3 is noted as an ORF with a role that remains uncertain. Deletions cut 4 bases from V and 3 bases from J, with 17 bases between. The CDR3 length is 16 residues. The CDR3 sequence is CARSGPYRVNNQPQHF. The CDR3 DNA sequence: TGTGCCAGAAGCGGCCCCTACAGGGTCAACAATCAGCCCCAGCATTTT.

V gene TRBV9 combines with J gene TRBJ2-7; D not certain. V lost 0 bases to trimming and J lost 2 bases, with 12 bases between them. CDR1 and CDR2 (germline): SGDLS, YYNGEE. The CDR3 length is 15 residues. CDR3 bases: TGTGCCAGCAGCGTAGGAGGCGCTGGGACCTACGAGCAGTACTTC. It codes for CASSVGGAGTYEQYF.

The V call is TRBV27, the J call TRBJ1-6; 9 nucleotides line up with TRBD1. The junction had 4 bases not matched to a gene; V was cut back by 6 bases and J by 4 bases. The CDR3 spans 15 residues. Germline CDR1 and CDR2: MNHEY and SMNVEV (reference sequence). CDR3 DNA sequence: TGTGCCAGCAGCCAAGACAGGGGGTATAATTCACCCCTCCACTTT. Translating gives CASSQDRGYNSPLHF.

V gene TRBV19 combines with J gene TRBJ1-4; D remains unclear. V gave up 5 bases and J gave up 6 bases, with 19 bases separating them. Germline V gene lookup returns CDR1 LNHDA and CDR2 SQIVND (reference sequence). The length of the CDR3 is 16 residues. In nucleotides, the CDR3 is TGTGCCAGTAGTTTGTTTCCAGGTTACGCGGATGAAAAACTGTTTTTT. Protein product: CASSLFPGYADEKLFF.

The CDR3 here is CADPGVYGYTF. CDR3 DNA sequence: TGTGCCGACCCGGGGGTTTATGGCTACACCTTC. The J gene is TRBJ1-2, the V gene TRBV27; possible D gene TRBD1, 5 bases. The germline V gene encodes CDR1 MNHEY and CDR2 SMNVEV (reference sequence). V was clipped by 11 bases and J by 5 bases, with 12 bases between them. This CDR3 has 11 residues.

The chain carries TRBV19 and TRBJ2-1, with TRBD2 identical over 10 bases. The CDR3 covers 16 residues. Germline CDR1 and CDR2: LNHDA and SQIVND (reference sequence). Germline trimming cut 1 base from V and 5 bases from J; bases unmatched to any gene: 5. CDR3 sequence (DNA): TGTGCCAGTAGTATAGCAGCGGGGGGGCTTGACAATGAGCAGTTCTTC. It encodes CASSIAAGGLDNEQFF.

The chain joins TRBV5-1 to TRBJ1-5; D not resolved. The germline V gene has CDR1 SGHRS and CDR2 YFSETQ. Trimming removed 0 bases at V and 2 bases at J, with 9 bases between. The CDR3 loop spans 15 amino acids. CDR3 in DNA: TGCGCCAGCAGCTTGGATGGAGACGGCAATCAGCCCCAGCATTTT. Translated: CASSLDGDGNQPQHF.

The chain is built from TRBV3-1 (or the pseudogene TRBV3-2) and TRBJ2-7; 7 positions match TRBD2. Germline CDR1 is LGHDT and CDR2 is YNNKEL (reference sequence). The CDR3 sequence is 16 residues long. Trimming at V came to 3 bases and at J to 4 bases, leaving 12 bases not matched to a gene. CDR3 amino acids: CASSQAGRGPRYEQYF. The CDR3 nucleotides read TGTGCCAGCAGCCAGGCAGGGAGGGGACCGCGGTACGAGCAGTACTTC.

This clone was recorded once. V gene TRBV7-9 combines with J gene TRBJ1-1; unclear D gene. Germline lookup yields CDR1 SEHNR and CDR2 FQNEAQ (reference sequence). The V end was cut by 5 bases, the J end by 1 base, with 11 bases between. CDR3 length equals 14 residues. CDR3 region: CASSPTDGNTEAFF. The CDR3 region has the DNA TGTGCCAGCAGCCCGACCGACGGGAACACTGAAGCTTTCTTT.

The rearrangement links TRBV7-8 to TRBJ1-5; weak D call: TRBD1 (5 bases). CDR3 size: 15 residues. V dropped 6 bases and J dropped 2 bases, with 14 bases sitting between them. Germline V gives CDR1 SGHVS, CDR2 FQNEAQ. CDR3 protein: CASRPWGGGNQPQHF. CDR3 nucleotides: TGTGCCAGCAGGCCGTGGGGGGGAGGCAATCAGCCCCAGCATTTT.

The chain couples TRBV6-1 to TRBJ2-7; D unclear. Germline lookup yields CDR1 MNHNS and CDR2 SASEGT. V lost 0 bases and J lost 4, with 10 bases in between. CDR3 length: 14 amino acids. The CDR3 here is CASSEAQLAYEQYF. The CDR3 coding sequence is TGTGCCAGCAGTGAAGCGCAGCTCGCTTACGAGCAGTACTTC.

This sequence joins TRBV5-1 and TRBJ2-7; TRBD2 matches 14 bases. V dropped 0 bases and J dropped 4; count of bases not matched to a gene: 3. This CDR3 region has 16 residues. Looked up from germline, CDR1 is SGHRS and CDR2 is YFSETQ. The DNA for the CDR3 is TGCGCCAGCAGCTTGGTCGGGACTAGCGGGGGATACGAGCAGTACTTC. Translating gives CASSLVGTSGGYEQYF.

J is TRBJ1-2 and V is TRBV5-6; 8 bases match TRBD1. CDR1 and CDR2 from the germline V gene are SGHDT and YYEEEE. The V segment lost 1 base and the J segment 8 bases; nucleotides outside the gene matches: 7. The CDR3 totals 14 residues. CDR3 DNA sequence: TGTGCCAGCAGCTTGATGGACAGGGCTTACGGCTACACCTTC. Translating gives CASSLMDRAYGYTF.

The chain is built from TRBV12-5 and TRBJ2-7, with a weak D call TRBD1 (6 bases). The CDR3 is 15 residues long. Germline V gene sequence: CDR1 LGHNT, CDR2 FRNRAP. Between the trimmed V and J ends, which lost 5 bases and 2 bases, there was a span of 16 bases. CDR3 in amino acids: CASGLPGEGTYEQYF. CDR3 coding DNA: TGTGCTAGTGGTCTACCAGGGGAAGGGACCTACGAGCAGTACTTC. The full variable domain, its missing parts supplied by reference TRBV12-5 and TRBJ2-7, is DARVTQTPRHKVTEMGQEVTMRCQPILGHNTVFWYRQTMMQGLELLAYFRNRAPLDDSGMPKDRFSAEMPDATLATLKIQPSEPRDSAVYFCASGLPGEGTYEQYFGPGTRLTVT.

The V call is TRBV5-4, the J call TRBJ1-6, with no clear D. This CDR3 has 13 amino acids. Trimming removed 5 bases from V and 12 bases from J, with 15 bases in between. The germline V gene encodes CDR1 SGHNT and CDR2 YYREEE (reference sequence). For the CDR3, the DNA is TGTGCCAGCAGTCCATCCGGCGGGGAACCCCTCCACTTT. As protein: CASSPSGGEPLHF. Full variable domain (remainder filled in from reference TRBV5-4 and TRBJ1-6): ETGVTQSPTHLIKTRGQQVTLRCSSQSGHNTVSWYQQALGQGPQFIFQYYREEENGRGNFPPRFSGLQFPNYSSELNVNALELDDSALYLCASSPSGGEPLHFGNGTRLTVT.

The chain employs TRBV7-9 and TRBJ1-1; D remains unclear. This CDR3 has 13 residues. Germline V gives CDR1 SEHNR, CDR2 FQNEAQ (reference sequence). The V end was cut by 5 bases, the J end by 7 bases, with 14 bases between. In DNA form, the CDR3 reads TGTGCCAGCAGCCCTGGAGACCCCCGTGAAGCTTTCTTT. As protein: CASSPGDPREAFF.

The CDR3 reads CASSSTRQGHYEQYF. In DNA form, the CDR3 reads TGTGCCAGCAGCTCCACGCGACAGGGGCACTACGAGCAGTACTTC. This rearrangement joins TRBV7-9 to TRBJ2-7; 8 bases are shared with TRBD1. V lost 4 bases, J lost 3 bases, and 8 bases stayed unmatched. The CDR3 covers 15 residues. CDR1 SEHNR and CDR2 FQNEAQ come from the germline V gene (reference sequence).

The gene calls are TRBV19 and TRBJ2-5; TRBD1 or TRBD2 may be the D gene (6 bases each). The germline V gene has CDR1 LNHDA and CDR2 SQIVND (reference sequence). The CDR3 has 14 residues. Trimming took off 5 bases at V and 4 bases at J, with 14 bases between the two ends. The CDR3 coding sequence is TGTGCCAGTAGTGGGGGGCCTCGGGGAGAGACCCAGTACTTC. As protein: CASSGGPRGETQYF. The variable domain in full, with the rest retrieved from reference TRBV19 and TRBJ2-5, is DGGITQSPKYLFRKEGQNVTLSCEQNLNHDAMYWYRQDPGQGLRLIYYSQIVNDFQKGDIAEGYSVSREKKESFPLTVTSAQKNPTAFYLCASSGGPRGETQYFGPGTRLLVL.

The rearrangement joins TRBV2 to TRBJ2-3, with 12 bases identical to TRBD1. V was clipped by 6 bases and J by 4 bases; unmatched bases: 5. The V gene's germline CDR1 is SNHLY and CDR2 FYNNEI. This CDR3 is built from 15 residues. CDR3 in amino acids: CASRKGQGAPDTQYF. The CDR3, as DNA: TGTGCCAGCAGGAAGGGACAGGGGGCCCCAGATACGCAGTATTTT.

V and J are TRBV9 and TRBJ2-2; D unresolved. The CDR3 extends over 13 amino acids. V lost 0 bases and J lost 6, with 6 bases in between. Germline CDR1 SGDLS, CDR2 YYNGEE. The CDR3, as DNA: TGTGCCAGCAGCGTAGTATCGCCCGGGGAGCTGTTTTTT. Residues: CASSVVSPGELFF.

The chain joins TRBV9 to TRBJ2-2; TRBD1 matches at 10 bases. The CDR3 loop spans 16 amino acids. CDR1 is SGDLS and CDR2 is YYNGEE in the germline V gene. The junction had 6 bases not matched to a gene; V was cut back by 4 bases and J by 3 bases. The CDR3 nucleotides are TGTGCCAGCAGCCCACGGACAGGGGGGGACACCGGGGAGCTGTTTTTT. Protein: CASSPRTGGDTGELFF.

J is TRBJ2-4 and V is TRBV7-2, with D possibly matching TRBD1 (6 bases). V lost 1 base and J lost 0, with 10 bases in between. CDR1 is SGHTA, CDR2 FQGNSA, per germline. This CDR3 comprises 16 residues. CDR3 DNA: TGTGCCAGCAGCTTAGTGGGGGCCCTAGCCAAAAACATTCAGTACTTC. Encoded protein: CASSLVGALAKNIQYF. The entire variable domain, with the rest obtained from reference TRBV7-2 and TRBJ2-4, is as follows: GAGVSQSPSNKVTEKGKDVELRCDPISGHTALYWYRQSLGQGLEFLIYFQGNSAPDKSGLPSDRFSAERTGGSVSTLTIQRTQQEDSAVYLCASSLVGALAKNIQYFGAGTRLSVL.

V gene TRBV5-1 combines with J gene TRBJ2-3; 11 nucleotides align to TRBD1. This CDR3 has 14 residues. The germline gives CDR1 SGHRS, CDR2 YFSETQ. Trimming took 7 bases from V and 5 from J; bases not matched to a gene: 6. For the CDR3, the DNA is TGCGCCAGCGTGGGGACAGGGGGGGAAGATACGCAGTATTTT. It specifies CASVGTGGEDTQYF.

The rearrangement links TRBV5-8 to TRBJ1-2, with D unresolved. The ends were cut back, 2 bases at V and 14 bases at J, with 16 bases in the middle. This CDR3 spans 12 amino acids. CDR1 SGHTS and CDR2 YDEGEE come from the germline V gene. The CDR3 coding sequence is TGTGCCAGCAGCTTCAACCCCCAGGCGTGGACCTTC. Its translation: CASSFNPQAWTF.

V gene TRBV7-2 combines with J gene TRBJ2-7; 7 nucleotides agree with TRBD1. CDR3 length equals 14 residues. Germline V CDR1 and CDR2: SGHTA, FQGNSA. Trimming took 2 bases from V and 3 from J; bases not matched to a gene: 4. The CDR3 DNA follows: TGTGCCAGCAGCTTACAGGGACAGCTCTACGAGCAGTACTTC. It yields the protein CASSLQGQLYEQYF.

The chain employs TRBV20-1 and TRBJ2-7; D remains ambiguous. CDR3 length: 11 residues. With 0 bases removed from V and 7 bases from J, the gap between germline ends came to 7 bases. Germline CDR1 and CDR2: DFQATT and SNEGSKA (reference sequence). CDR3 sequence reads: CSARDLGEQYF. Written as DNA, the CDR3 is TGCAGTGCTAGAGATCTGGGGGAGCAGTACTTC.

The chain links TRBV7-8 to TRBJ2-7, with D possibly being TRBD1 (6 bases). Germline-derived CDR1 and CDR2 are SGHVS and FQNEAQ. This CDR3 spans 17 amino acids. V lost 2 bases and J lost 0, with 17 bases in between. The CDR3 coding sequence is TGTGCCAGCAGCTTACTGCGTCCGGCAGGGGCCTCCTACGAGCAGTACTTC. Encoded protein: CASSLLRPAGASYEQYF.